The T cell receptor (beta chain) under discussion was sequenced for a study of chemoradiotherapy in HPV16-positive cancers. At the level of the study: Functional T-cell assays on two HPV16-positive patients' cells defined candidate HPV-specific clones and common TCR motifs. Points from the study as a whole: During treatment, candidate HPV-specific clones and E7-related motifs expanded in tumor.

Note on this clone: The antigen is not known.

TCRdb's table, derived via immunoSEQ multiplex PCR, lists solely in-frame clones and lacks some. In the table there are under 7,500 clones, roughly three quarters of which are singletons. Deletions cut 7 bases from V and 4 bases from J, with 13 bases between. The CDR3 length is 14 residues. CDR1 and CDR2 (germline): SGHTA, FQGNSA. Sequencing was performed on tumor tissue, taken from a patient who underwent chemoradiotherapy. The sequence derives from a human donor with HPV-associated anogenital cancer. The genes are TRBV7-2 and TRBJ2-2; D is ambiguous. CDR3 region: CASTPLVFTGELFF. As DNA, the CDR3 is TGTGCCAGCACCCCTTTGGTCTTCACCGGGGAGCTGTTTTTT. The entire variable domain, with the rest obtained from reference TRBV7-2 and TRBJ2-2, is as follows: GAGVSQSPSNKVTEKGKDVELRCDPISGHTALYWYRQSLGQGLEFLIYFQGNSAPDKSGLPSDRFSAERTGGSVSTLTIQRTQQEDSAVYLCASTPLVFTGELFFGEGSRLTVL.